This T cell receptor beta chain came from a study of T cells in Graves' hyperthyroidism and ophthalmopathy. This clonotype has only a few counts. Its antigen remains unknown. Thyroid ultrasound, orbital computed tomography, clinical symptoms, and serum thyroxine and TRAb underpinned diagnoses. General study findings and limits: Blood shared most expanded thyroid clonotypes above 0.001. By a 13 V-J model, ophthalmopathy was set apart from stable hyperthyroidism. Ophthalmopathy was identified by the model a median about six months ahead of onset.

Between the trimmed V and J ends, which lost 9 bases and 3 bases, there was a span of 14 bases. The CDR3 runs 14 residues. Per germline, CDR1 MDHEN and CDR2 SYDVKM. TCR beta CDR3 regions were amplified from RNA. RT-PCR in the first round (using the HTBI primer set) targeted the TCR CDR3. TCRdb analysed the multiplex PCR reads with MiXCR anew, one entry per CDR3 protein. The sample lists some 400,000 distinct CDR3 sequences, 19% occurring once. V is TRBV28 and J is TRBJ2-2; possibly TRBD2 for D (5 bases). The receptor's source is a woman aged 18-35 years with Graves' hyperthyroidism. The sequenced sample was blood. The CDR3: CASTLWGDTGELFF. CDR3 sequence (DNA): TGTGCCAGTACCTTGTGGGGAGACACCGGGGAGCTGTTTTTT.